This T cell receptor (beta chain) derives from a study of neurological immune-mediated disorders. Study conclusions and caveats: Healthy controls had more TCR clonal expansion than multiple sclerosis, which showed the least, whereas HTLV-1-associated myelopathy showed the most. Across subjects, no CDR3 amino acid sequence appeared in expanded clones of more than one subject, a finding that suggested private repertoires in all groups.

Synthesis of cDNA was accomplished via 5'RACE employing 10-nucleotide random UMIs. Over 180 million TCR-beta sequences, together covering 15-18 subjects, were produced by every individual sequencing run that was carried out. Via MiXCR, TCRdb re-called the 5' RACE reads, giving one row per CDR3 protein. The sample lists roughly 61,000 distinct CDR3 sequences; 24% were seen once. Time point reported: technical triplicate 2. This clonotype was found a few times. No antigen is known for it. The CDR3 is made up of 14 amino acids. The V end was cut by 5 bases, the J end by 4 bases, with 15 bases between. Germline V gene data show CDR1 as MNHNY and CDR2 as SVGAGI (reference sequence).

This chain uses TRBV6-6 with TRBJ2-7, with D uncertain. The clonotype was recovered from a man aged 55-75 years with HTLV-1-associated myelopathy (HAM/TSP). The sequenced material came from PBMCs. The CDR3 region has the DNA TGTGCCAGCAGTGTAAGTCAAAGGAGTTACGAGCAGTACTTC. Encoded protein: CASSVSQRSYEQYF.